This T cell receptor (beta chain) was recovered during a study of T cells and Merkel cell carcinoma outcomes. Overall study findings and caveats: In Merkel cell carcinoma, repertoire and T-cell density reportedly predicted outcomes.

V was pared by 3 bases and J by 7 bases, with 9 bases between. This CDR3 region has 12 residues. Germline V lookup: CDR1 SGHTA, CDR2 FQGNSA. The repertoire was sequenced with immunoSEQ multiplex PCR; TCRdb's copy has only in-frame clones and lacks some. The sample holds 13,000 to 15,000 clones, roughly 92% seen once. A single count supports this clone. Its antigen is as yet unknown. The sequenced material came from tumor tissue from Merkel cell carcinoma. The source of this sequence is a human donor with Merkel cell carcinoma. The rearrangement joins TRBV7-2 to TRBJ1-2; no firm D call. This chain's CDR3 is CASSLERRGYTF. The DNA of the CDR3 is TGTGCCAGCAGCTTGGAGCGGCGTGGCTACACCTTC. The whole variable domain, remainder taken from reference TRBV7-2 and TRBJ1-2, is GAGVSQSPSNKVTEKGKDVELRCDPISGHTALYWYRQSLGQGLEFLIYFQGNSAPDKSGLPSDRFSAERTGGSVSTLTIQRTQQEDSAVYLCASSLERRGYTFGSGTRLTVV.